This TCR beta chain comes out of a study of blood T cell repertoires in COVID-19. Overall study context: There were acute and convalescent COVID-19 samples, and they came from the United States, Italy and Spain. T cells, B-cell-depleted T cells, or PBMCs provided the cDNA or gDNA that served as material.

The CDR3 runs to 16 residues. Germline V gives CDR1 SGDLS, CDR2 YYNGEE. V gave up 0 bases and J gave up 2 bases, with 15 bases separating them. TCRdb's copy holds only in-frame clones and misses some; the assay was immunoSEQ multiplex PCR. The table lists fewer than 250,000 clones, roughly 86% of them singletons, with roughly 4% in the top ten. This TCR came from a man aged 45-65 years with acute or convalescent COVID-19. The chain joins TRBV9 to TRBJ2-7; the D gene is possibly TRBD2 (6 bases). The sample taken for sequencing was peripheral blood. Here the CDR3 DNA reads TGTGCCAGCAGCGTAGGTGGACGGGAGCCCACCTACGAGCAGTACTTC. Protein: CASSVGGREPTYEQYF.